These 5 T cell receptor beta chains were sequenced from one sample in a study of shared clonotypes between healthy human individuals (dated by TCRdb to about 2020). The library was prepared using the immunoSEQ multiplex PCR assay. TCRdb holds this immuneACCESS table with in-frame rearrangements only. Some clones are missing; in checked studies, unresolved V genes explain under half, and the rest has no known cause. The sample includes approximately 1,000,000 clones, with roughly 74% observed a single time. The top ten constitute under 0.6% of the sample. The specimen sequenced was memory CD4+ T cells from PBMCs. Explained via the paper, the cell subset or site label denotes: CD45RA-negative fraction. These receptors came from a man aged 18-30 years in good health. Some clones in this sample may be carry-over from other donors' samples.

V and J are TRBV7-3 and TRBJ2-2, with TRBD1 identical over 7 bases. The V segment lost 4 bases and the J segment 0 bases; nucleotides outside the gene matches: 5. Looked up from germline, CDR1 is SGHTA and CDR2 is FQGTGA. The CDR3 is 16 amino acids. The chain's CDR3 is CASSSPGGANTGELFF. DNA of the CDR3: TGTGCCAGCAGCTCTCCAGGGGGAGCGAACACCGGGGAGCTGTTTTTT.

The gene calls are TRBV28 and TRBJ2-7; TRBD2 matches at 9 bases. V lost 1 base, J lost 5 bases, and 6 bases stayed unmatched. The CDR3 has 15 amino acids. Germline V gene sequence: CDR1 MDHEN, CDR2 SYDVKM. The CDR3 coding sequence is TGTGCCAGCAGTTTATTGGCGGGGGGGGGAAACGAGCAGTACTTC. It translates to CASSLLAGGGNEQYF.

V usage is TRBV28 and J usage is TRBJ1-5; no firm D call. This CDR3 spans 12 amino acids. Germline V gene lookup returns CDR1 MDHEN and CDR2 SYDVKM. Trimming cost V 10 bases and J 3 bases, with 10 bases left between them. The CDR3 loop reads CATMGNNQPQHF. CDR3 DNA: TGTGCCACCATGGGAAACAATCAGCCCCAGCATTTT.

The V call is TRBV7-2, the J call TRBJ1-3; 7 bases line up with TRBD1. The CDR3 has 17 residues. The V and J ends lost 5 bases and 0 bases, in that order; junction bases with no gene match: 10. Germline V lookup: CDR1 SGHTA, CDR2 FQGNSA. In DNA, the CDR3 is TGTGCCAGCAGCCTCACATCCGGGACAGTCTCTGGAAACACCATATATTTT. Translating it yields CASSLTSGTVSGNTIYF.

The chain employs TRBV7-9 and TRBJ2-7, with D perhaps TRBD1 (6 bases). The CDR3 sequence is 14 residues long. Trimming took off 5 bases at V and 2 bases at J, with 13 bases between the two ends. Germline V gives CDR1 SEHNR, CDR2 FQNEAQ (reference sequence). The CDR3 region has the DNA TGTGCCAGCAGCAAACAGGGATCCCCCTACGAGCAGTACTTC. Translation: CASSKQGSPYEQYF.